This TCR beta chain was obtained from a study of blood T cell repertoires in COVID-19. Germline CDR1 MNHEY, CDR2 SMNVEV (reference sequence). V lost 6 bases and J 1 base, leaving 9 bases between the germline ends. The CDR3 contains 13 residues. This clone has more than one count but fewer than ten. Original processing notes: Reference gene primer amplification gave nucleated cell count estimates. The assay was immunoSEQ multiplex PCR, and TCRdb's table has in-frame clones only and misses some. Clone size and the V and J calls come from that table; the DNA yielded D and trimming. The repertoire holds approximately 83,000 clones, with around four fifths as singletons.

Source material: peripheral blood. This chain uses TRBV27 with TRBJ1-1, with D possibly matching TRBD1 (6 bases). The receptor comes from a man aged 50-60 years with acute or convalescent COVID-19. The DNA for the CDR3 is TGTGCCAGCAGGGGACATGCGAACACTGAAGCTTTCTTT. As protein: CASRGHANTEAFF.